The present T cell receptor beta chain was sequenced within a study of tumor and adjacent non-tumor tissue in lung cancer. Study-level results: Significantly higher TCR diversity was found in tumor than normal lung.

Germline V gene data show CDR1 as MGHRA and CDR2 as YSYEKL. The CDR3 consists of 14 residues. As for this clonotype: Antigen specificity is unknown. Sequence at one end of the junction differs from germline and may be a read error.

A modified ARM-PCR protocol with three rounds of nested PCR amplified TCRbeta. TCRdb reprocessed the multiplex PCR reads with MiXCR, giving one entry per CDR3 protein. Seen here are some 100,000 distinct CDR3 sequences, 60% to 80% observed once, and the top ten hold 30% to 45%. The template was RNA from unsorted bulk tissue. The V and J genes are TRBV4-1 and TRBJ1-1; D may be TRBD1 (5 bases). Sequencing was performed on lung tumor tissue. The TCR comes from a woman aged 55 to 70 with non-small cell lung cancer. The CDR3 sequence is CASRQREGMSQAFF. CDR3 in DNA: TGCGCCAGCCGCCAACGGGAGGGGATGTCTCAAGCTTTCTTT.